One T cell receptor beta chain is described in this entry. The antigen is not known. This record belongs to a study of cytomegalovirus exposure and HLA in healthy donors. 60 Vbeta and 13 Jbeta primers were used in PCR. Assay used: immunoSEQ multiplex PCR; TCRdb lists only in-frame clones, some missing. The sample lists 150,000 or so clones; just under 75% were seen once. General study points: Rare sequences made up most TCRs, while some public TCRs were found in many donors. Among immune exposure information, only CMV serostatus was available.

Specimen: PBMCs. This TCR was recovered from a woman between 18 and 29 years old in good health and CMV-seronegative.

In DNA, the CDR3 is TGCGCCAGCAGCCAAGACGAACAGGGATCCCAGCCCCAGCATTTT. It translates to CASSQDEQGSQPQHF. The gene calls are TRBV4-1 and TRBJ1-5; TRBD1 might be the D (6 bases). Germline CDR1 MGHRA, CDR2 YSYEKL. The CDR3 is 15 amino acids. Trimming removed 0 bases from V and 7 bases from J, with 13 bases in between.